Shown below are 24 T cell receptor beta chains from a single sample sequenced in a study of cytomegalovirus exposure and HLA in healthy donors. Use of 60 Vbeta and 13 Jbeta primers characterized the PCR. Sequenced by immunoSEQ multiplex PCR; TCRdb stores in-frame clones only, minus some. The data hold approximately 180,000 clones, with almost 85% observed a single time. The sample comprised PBMCs. The receptors here all came from a girl between 5 and 17 years old in good health and CMV-seropositive.

This sequence joins TRBV30 and TRBJ2-7; D might be TRBD1 (5 bases). Trimming shortened V by 7 bases and J by 2 bases, and 18 bases separated the two germline ends. The CDR3 totals 14 residues. Germline loops: CDR1 GTSNPN, CDR2 SVGIG (reference sequence). The CDR3, as DNA: TGTGCCTTACAAAGACAGACTGGGGCCTACGAGCAGTACTTC. Its protein product is CALQRQTGAYEQYF.

The chain employs TRBV6-6 and TRBJ2-7; D is ambiguous. The germline gives CDR1 MNHNY, CDR2 SVGAGI (reference sequence). CDR3 length: 12 amino acids. Trimming left V 4 bases short and J 2 bases short, with 6 bases between. CDR3 coding DNA: TGTGCCAGCAGTTGGGCGCCCTACGAGCAGTACTTC. Its protein is CASSWAPYEQYF.

V is TRBV5-6 and J is TRBJ1-2; 7 positions match TRBD1. Trimming cost V 0 bases and J 5 bases; bases outside gene matches: 1. CDR1 and CDR2 (germline): SGHDT, YYEEEE. This CDR3 spans 13 amino acids. The DNA of the CDR3 is TGTGCCAGCAGCTTGGAACAGGGGTATGGCTACACCTTC. As protein: CASSLEQGYGYTF.

Here the CDR3 reads CASSELVRGPSYGYTF. DNA for the CDR3: TGTGCCAGCAGTGAATTAGTCCGTGGGCCCTCATATGGCTACACCTTC. This chain joins TRBV2 and TRBJ1-2; D not certain. Germline values: CDR1 SNHLY, CDR2 FYNNEI. V lost 2 bases, J lost 5 bases, and 18 bases lay in between. The CDR3 extends over 16 amino acids.

The chain employs TRBV5-1 and TRBJ1-2; no definite D call. V was trimmed by 5 bases and J by 6 bases, leaving 23 bases between them. This CDR3 has 16 residues. Germline V gene sequence: CDR1 SGHRS, CDR2 YFSETQ. The CDR3 sequence: CASRLNTNDIYDGYTF. Here the CDR3 DNA reads TGCGCCAGCAGGTTGAACACCAATGACATTTACGATGGCTACACCTTC.

The gene calls are TRBV5-6 and TRBJ1-1, with 8 bases aligning to TRBD1. The V gene end was trimmed by 2 bases and the J gene end by 5 bases; junction bases not matched to a gene: 5. The length of the CDR3 is 14 residues. Germline-derived CDR1 and CDR2 are SGHDT and YYEEEE. DNA for the CDR3: TGTGCCAGCAGCTTTTGGCAGGGGGCAACTGAAGCTTTCTTT. Translation: CASSFWQGATEAFF.

To note about this clone: Other DNA sequences in the same sample also yield this CDR3. The J gene is TRBJ1-2, the V gene TRBV18, with 8 nucleotides matching TRBD1. The V gene end was trimmed by 2 bases and the J gene end by 4 bases; junction bases not matched to a gene: 3. This CDR3 is 14 amino acids long. Per germline, CDR1 KGHSH and CDR2 LQKENI. The CDR3: CASSPDRGGYGYTF. The CDR3 DNA reads TGTGCCAGCTCACCAGACAGGGGAGGCTATGGCTACACCTTC.

The V and J genes are TRBV6-5 and TRBJ1-3, with a weak D call TRBD1 (6 bases). V lost 0 bases and J lost 0, with 6 bases in between. Germline CDR1 is MNHEY and CDR2 is SVGAGI. This CDR3 region has 15 residues. The CDR3 loop reads CASSYSDSSGNTIYF. In DNA, the CDR3 is TGTGCCAGCAGTTACTCGGACAGCTCTGGAAACACCATATATTTT.

The V call is TRBV5-1, the J call TRBJ2-1; 7 positions agree with TRBD1. Germline V CDR1 and CDR2: SGHRS, YFSETQ. The CDR3 totals 16 residues. V shed 0 bases, J shed 7 bases, and the junction held 10 bases outside the gene matches. CDR3 protein: CASSLEDRVILNEQFF. The CDR3 bases are TGCGCCAGCAGCTTGGAAGACAGGGTGATTTTGAATGAGCAGTTCTTC. The complete variable domain, with remaining parts taken from reference TRBV5-1 and TRBJ2-1, reads KAGVTQTPRYLIKTRGQQVTLSCSPISGHRSVSWYQQTPGQGLQFLFEYFSETQRNKGNFPGRFSGRQFSNSRSEMNVSTLELGDSALYLCASSLEDRVILNEQFFGPGTRLTVL.

The rearrangement uses TRBV6-5 and TRBJ1-6; possibly TRBD1 for D (6 bases). V lost 6 bases to trimming and J lost 10 bases, with 19 bases between them. The CDR3 is made up of 15 amino acids. The germline CDR1 and CDR2 sequences are MNHEY and SVGAGI. CDR3 in DNA: TGTGCCAGCAGCGACAGGTCCCCCACCCAATCACCCCTCCACTTT. Translating it yields CASSDRSPTQSPLHF.

The CDR3: CASSSTANTEAFF. CDR3 sequence (DNA): TGTGCCAGCAGCTCGACAGCGAACACTGAAGCTTTCTTT. The chain is built from TRBV5-4 and TRBJ1-1; D is possibly TRBD1 (5 bases). CDR1 is SGHNT, CDR2 YYREEE, per germline (reference sequence). The CDR3 covers 13 residues. Trimming took off 3 bases at V and 1 base at J, with 7 bases between the two ends.

This sequence joins TRBV6-5 and TRBJ1-2, with TRBD1 matching over 7 bases. CDR1 and CDR2 (germline): MNHEY, SVGAGI. CDR3 length equals 13 residues. The junction had 1 base not matched to a gene; V was cut back by 2 bases and J by 4 bases. The DNA for the CDR3 is TGTGCCAGCAGTTACGGGGACAGCTATGGCTACACCTTC. Protein product: CASSYGDSYGYTF.

V gene TRBV6-1 combines with J gene TRBJ1-6; D gene unclear. CDR3 length equals 13 residues. CDR1 is MNHNS and CDR2 is SASEGT in the germline V gene. Trimming left V 0 bases short and J 8 bases short, with 5 bases between. Here the CDR3 reads CASSEAQYSPLHF. CDR3 sequence (DNA): TGTGCCAGCAGTGAAGCGCAGTATTCACCCCTCCACTTT.

Only a few counts were recorded for this clone. The chain recombines TRBV6-1 with TRBJ1-1; D is perhaps TRBD1 (5 bases). With 11 bases removed from V and 2 bases from J, the gap between germline ends came to 15 bases. In germline, CDR1 is MNHNS, CDR2 SASEGT. This CDR3 has 13 amino acids. The CDR3 reads CAGRGNENTEAFF. Written as DNA, the CDR3 is TGTGCCGGACGGGGGAATGAAAACACTGAAGCTTTCTTT.

V and J are TRBV6-5 and TRBJ2-2, with D tentatively TRBD2 (5 bases). Per germline, CDR1 MNHEY and CDR2 SVGAGI. The CDR3 extends over 16 amino acids. V was trimmed by 0 bases and J by 3 bases, leaving 11 bases between them. CDR3 loop: CASSYSGNLDTGELFF. In nucleotides, the CDR3 is TGTGCCAGCAGTTACTCCGGGAATTTGGACACCGGGGAGCTGTTTTTT.

This chain connects TRBV4-2 to TRBJ1-2, with 7 bases identical to TRBD1. Germline V CDR1 and CDR2: LGHNA, YNFKEQ. With V trimmed by 4 bases and J by 6 bases, 11 bases remained unmatched. The CDR3 length is 15 residues. This CDR3 reads CASSRGQEDVNGYTF. DNA of the CDR3: TGTGCCAGCAGCCGCGGACAGGAGGATGTCAATGGCTACACCTTC.

The CDR3 here is CSVPDRGQSEAFF. The DNA for the CDR3 is TGCAGCGTTCCGGACAGGGGGCAGAGTGAAGCTTTCTTT. The rearrangement uses TRBV29-1 and TRBJ1-1, with 11 bases aligning to TRBD1. Germline loops: CDR1 SQVTM, CDR2 ANQGSEA. The CDR3 spans 13 residues. The V gene end was trimmed by 5 bases and the J gene end by 7 bases; junction bases not matched to a gene: 6.

The rearrangement uses TRBV10-3 and TRBJ1-1; the match to TRBD1 covers 9 bases. CDR3 length: 20 amino acids. The ends lost 3 bases at V and 2 bases at J; junction bases unmatched: 19. Germline V gives CDR1 ENHRY, CDR2 SYGVKD. CDR3 region: CAISELGRRQGEVFNTEAFF. The CDR3 nucleotides read TGTGCCATCAGTGAATTAGGCCGTCGACAGGGGGAGGTCTTTAACACTGAAGCTTTCTTT.

In this sample, this clone turned up a few times. The J gene is TRBJ2-3, the V gene TRBV7-9, with 9 nucleotides matching TRBD2. Germline V gene data show CDR1 as SEHNR and CDR2 as FQNEAQ (reference sequence). V shed 1 base, J shed 1 base, and the junction held 6 bases outside the gene matches. This CDR3 comprises 17 residues. The CDR3 spells CASSLGASGDRTDTQYF. The CDR3 DNA is TGTGCCAGCAGCTTAGGGGCTAGCGGGGACCGCACAGATACGCAGTATTTT.

The genes are TRBV11-3 and TRBJ1-3, with D possibly being TRBD1 (5 bases). CDR3 length: 15 residues. Germline assignment: CDR1 SGHNT and CDR2 YENEEA. V shed 0 bases and J shed 2 bases, with 8 bases lying between them. The DNA for the CDR3 is TGTGCCAGCAGCTTAGATGGGGCCACTGGAAACACCATATATTTT. It translates to CASSLDGATGNTIYF.

The gene calls are TRBV7-9 and TRBJ1-1, with a weak D call TRBD1 (5 bases). CDR3 size: 12 residues. Germline V gene sequence: CDR1 SEHNR, CDR2 FQNEAQ (reference sequence). V lost 1 base, J lost 9 bases, and 9 bases lay in between. The CDR3 bases are TGTGCCAGCAGCTTAGGGGAGGGGAAAGCTTTCTTT. It specifies CASSLGEGKAFF.

The V call is TRBV7-9, the J call TRBJ1-5, with D unclear. The CDR3 spans 14 residues. V gave up 3 bases and J gave up 5 bases, with 11 bases separating them. Per germline, CDR1 SEHNR and CDR2 FQNEAQ (reference sequence). CDR3 loop: CASSLAGSHQPQHF. The CDR3, as DNA: TGTGCCAGCAGCTTGGCAGGATCACATCAGCCCCAGCATTTT.

The V call is TRBV7-8, the J call TRBJ2-5; 8 bases are a match to TRBD1. Germline CDR1 reads SGHVS; CDR2 reads FQNEAQ. This CDR3 has 15 residues. The V gene end was trimmed by 2 bases and the J gene end by 4 bases; junction bases not matched to a gene: 6. CDR3 protein: CASSLWGRGRETQYF. The CDR3 coding sequence is TGTGCCAGCAGCTTATGGGGCAGGGGGCGAGAGACCCAGTACTTC.

The rearrangement links TRBV18 to TRBJ1-1; D ambiguous. Germline V lookup: CDR1 KGHSH, CDR2 LQKENI. V lost 1 base and J 1 base, leaving 4 bases between the germline ends. The CDR3 extends over 13 amino acids. This chain's CDR3 is CASSPLSNTEAFF. DNA of the CDR3: TGTGCCAGCTCACCACTCTCGAACACTGAAGCTTTCTTT.